This TCR beta chain was captured by sequencing in a study of monozygotic twins with inflammatory bowel disease. This CDR3 has 12 residues. Per the germline V gene, CDR1 is SGHVS and CDR2 is FQNEAQ. Following a re-call of the 5' RACE reads, TCRdb has one entry per CDR3 protein and lacks DNA. The table counts roughly 140,000 distinct CDR3 sequences; around 2.5% lies in the top ten. The sequence derives from a human donor with ulcerative colitis or Crohn's disease, or a healthy co-twin of an affected twin (not recorded which). The genes are TRBV7-8 and TRBJ2-7. Sample: blood. CDR3 sequence reads: CASSGQPYEQYF.